The 25 T cell receptor beta chains below all came from one sample that was sequenced in a study of neurological immune-mediated disorders. TCRdb independently ran MiXCR on the 5' RACE reads; one entry per CDR3 protein. The data contain 72,000 or so distinct CDR3 sequences, roughly 15% of them seen just once; the ten biggest clones take up 15%. The specimen sequenced was PBMCs. Source of these receptors: a woman in her 40s in good health.

This clonotype was counted a few times. The chain uses TRBV30 and TRBJ1-5, with D possibly TRBD1 on 5 matching bases. CDR3 length: 14 residues. V gave up 1 base and J gave up 0 bases, with 7 bases separating them. CDR1 and CDR2 from the germline V gene are GTSNPN and SVGIG (reference sequence). CDR3 DNA sequence: TGTGCCTGGAGTGGTGGGGGTAGCAATCAGCCCCAGCATTTT. Amino acids: CAWSGGGSNQPQHF.

This clonotype was counted at least ten times. This chain connects TRBV6-2 or TRBV6-3 to TRBJ2-7, with a possible D match to TRBD2 (6 bases). The CDR3 extends over 13 amino acids. With 8 bases removed from V and 5 bases from J, the gap between germline ends came to 16 bases. Germline V gene lookup returns CDR1 MNHEY and CDR2 SVGEGT. DNA of the CDR3: TGTGCCAGCGCACCGGGCTGGGGGGACGAGCAGTACGTC. It encodes CASAPGWGDEQYV.

The chain couples TRBV9 to TRBJ2-1, with TRBD2 matching 13 bases. This CDR3 is built from 16 residues. With V trimmed by 3 bases and J by 4 bases, 4 bases remained unmatched. Germline values: CDR1 SGDLS, CDR2 YYNGEE. CDR3 DNA: TGTGCCAGCAGCGAGGGACTAGCGGGATATTACAATGAGCAGTTCTTC. Its protein is CASSEGLAGYYNEQFF.

This clonotype was observed many times. The genes are TRBV5-1 and TRBJ2-1; 8 positions match TRBD2. V was clipped by 1 base and J by 3 bases; unmatched bases: 3. The germline gives CDR1 SGHRS, CDR2 YFSETQ. This CDR3 region has 15 residues. This CDR3 is CASSLRLAGYNEQFF. The CDR3 DNA reads as TGCGCCAGCAGCTTGCGGCTAGCGGGCTACAATGAGCAGTTCTTC. The variable domain in full, with the rest retrieved from reference TRBV5-1 and TRBJ2-1, is KAGVTQTPRYLIKTRGQQVTLSCSPISGHRSVSWYQQTPGQGLQFLFEYFSETQRNKGNFPGRFSGRQFSNSRSEMNVSTLELGDSALYLCASSLRLAGYNEQFFGPGTRLTVL.

This clonotype was observed many times. CDR3 loop: CASSLTGTDNYGYTF. CDR3 nucleotide sequence: TGTGCCAGCAGCCTTACCGGGACTGATAACTATGGCTACACCTTC. The V and J genes are TRBV7-8 and TRBJ1-2, with D perhaps TRBD1 (5 bases). The V end was cut by 5 bases, the J end by 1 base, with 14 bases between. The CDR3 extends over 15 amino acids. Germline V gives CDR1 SGHVS, CDR2 FQNEAQ.

At least ten counts were recorded for this clonotype. V is TRBV5-1 and J is TRBJ2-5; 9 nucleotides agree with TRBD2. The CDR3 spans 14 residues. V was pared by 0 bases and J by 8 bases, with 5 bases of the junction left unmatched. Germline V gene lookup returns CDR1 SGHRS and CDR2 YFSETQ. CDR3 in amino acids: CASSLEGTSSTQYF. In DNA, the CDR3 is TGCGCCAGCAGCTTGGAAGGGACTAGCTCTACCCAGTACTTC.

This clonotype came up many times. The chain links TRBV5-1 to TRBJ1-1, with 7 bases that match TRBD1. V trimming: 4 bases; J trimming: 1 base; junction bases outside the gene matches: 7. The V gene's germline CDR1 is SGHRS and CDR2 YFSETQ. The CDR3 has 15 amino acids. The CDR3 reads CASSKSTGTNTEAFF. The CDR3 DNA reads as TGCGCCAGCAGCAAATCGACAGGGACGAACACTGAAGCTTTCTTT. The full variable domain, completed using reference TRBV5-1 and TRBJ1-1, is KAGVTQTPRYLIKTRGQQVTLSCSPISGHRSVSWYQQTPGQGLQFLFEYFSETQRNKGNFPGRFSGRQFSNSRSEMNVSTLELGDSALYLCASSKSTGTNTEAFFGQGTRLTVV.

This clonotype was picked up many times. The chain has TRBV10-3 and TRBJ1-1; the D is unclear. Germline V gene data show CDR1 as ENHRY and CDR2 as SYGVKD. CDR3 length equals 12 residues. V lost 10 bases, J lost 3 bases, and 12 bases lay in between. The CDR3 DNA follows: TGTGCCACTGGAGACGGGTACACTGAAGCTTTCTTT. Its protein product is CATGDGYTEAFF.

The chain couples TRBV20-1 to TRBJ1-2, with D unresolved. Per germline, CDR1 DFQATT and CDR2 SNEGSKA (reference sequence). The CDR3 totals 12 residues. V was pared by 6 bases and J by 3 bases, with 11 bases between. In DNA, the CDR3 is TGCAGTGCCCGACTGAGCTACTATGGCTACACCTTC. Translating gives CSARLSYYGYTF.

This chain links TRBV5-1 with TRBJ2-5, with D possibly TRBD2 on 6 matching bases. Germline-derived CDR1 and CDR2 are SGHRS and YFSETQ. The ends were cut back, 1 base at V and 5 bases at J, with 15 bases in the middle. The CDR3 is made up of 15 amino acids. The CDR3 sequence: CASSLLTPGSETQYF. The CDR3 nucleotides are TGCGCCAGCAGCTTGTTGACACCCGGGAGTGAGACCCAGTACTTC.

This clonotype was detected ten times or more. The chain recombines TRBV4-3 with TRBJ2-5; D unresolved. The length of the CDR3 is 14 residues. The V end lost 0 bases, the J end lost 4 bases, and 9 bases lay between the germline ends. From germline, CDR1 is LGHNA and CDR2 YSLEER. CDR3 loop: CASSQEWRAETQYF. CDR3 in DNA: TGCGCCAGCAGCCAAGAGTGGAGAGCAGAGACCCAGTACTTC.

This clonotype was counted at least ten times. The chain's CDR3 is CASSQDGGYTEAFF. The CDR3, as DNA: TGCGCCAGCAGCCAAGATGGGGGGTACACTGAAGCTTTCTTT. The V call is TRBV4-3, the J call TRBJ1-1; the D gene is possibly TRBD1 (5 bases). Germline V gene sequence: CDR1 LGHNA, CDR2 YSLEER. The CDR3 runs to 14 residues. V lost 0 bases and J 3 bases, leaving 8 bases between the germline ends.

This chain uses TRBV6-5 with TRBJ1-2; the match to TRBD1 covers 9 bases. CDR1 and CDR2 (germline): MNHEY, SVGAGI. The CDR3 loop spans 14 amino acids. V shed 5 bases, J shed 3 bases, and the junction held 4 bases outside the gene matches. The CDR3 bases are TGTGCCAGCAGTACCCGGGACAGGGACTATGGCTACACCTTC. Translated, it gives CASSTRDRDYGYTF.

This clonotype has a count of ten or more. This sequence joins TRBV7-2 and TRBJ2-1; TRBD2 aligns across 11 bases. The CDR3 consists of 20 residues. The germline V gene has CDR1 SGHTA and CDR2 FQGNSA. The junction had 17 bases not matched to a gene; V was cut back by 1 base and J by 6 bases. CDR3: CASSLVAGGRTSRKSNEQFF. DNA for the CDR3: TGTGCCAGCAGCTTAGTAGCGGGGGGGCGTACATCTAGGAAATCCAATGAGCAGTTCTTC. Full variable domain (remainder filled in from reference TRBV7-2 and TRBJ2-1): GAGVSQSPSNKVTEKGKDVELRCDPISGHTALYWYRQSLGQGLEFLIYFQGNSAPDKSGLPSDRFSAERTGGSVSTLTIQRTQQEDSAVYLCASSLVAGGRTSRKSNEQFFGPGTRLTVL.

To note about this clonotype: A much larger clone lies a single base off, so this may be a read error. V gene TRBV10-3 combines with J gene TRBJ2-1; 7 positions match TRBD1. CDR1 and CDR2 (germline): ENHRY, SYGVKD. The CDR3 contains 16 residues. After removal of 1 base from V and 5 bases from J, the junction contained 8 bases not matched to a gene. The CDR3 nucleotides are TGTGCCATCAGTGAGTGGGGACAGAGGTCCGACAATGAGCAGTTCTTC. Translated: CAISEWGQRSDNEQFF.

Points on this clonotype: The junction shows a germline mismatch at one end, possibly a read error. CDR3 protein: CPSSLKLLAGITDTQYF. The DNA for the CDR3 is TGTCCCAGCAGCTTAAAGCTTTTAGCGGGGATCACAGATACGCAGTATTTT. The rearrangement uses TRBV7-2 and TRBJ2-3; TRBD2 matches at 8 bases. The CDR3 loop spans 17 amino acids. The germline V gene has CDR1 SGHTA and CDR2 FQGNSA.

V and J are TRBV21-1 and TRBJ1-1; the D segment call TRBD1 is taken from the table without a DNA check. TRBV21-1 is deemed a pseudogene. The CDR3 extends over 16 amino acids. CDR3 DNA sequence: TGTGCCAGCAGCAAACCCGTCGCAGGGGCCGTCACTGAAGCTTTCTTT. It is translated as CASSKPVAGAVTEAFF.

In regard to this clonotype: Given the absence of the conserved phenylalanine or tryptophan at the CDR3 end, a read error is likely. V gene TRBV5-1 combines with J gene TRBJ2-3; a weak D match, TRBD1 (5 bases). Germline V lookup: CDR1 SGHRS, CDR2 YFSETQ. The CDR3 covers 15 residues. Trimming shortened V by 4 bases and J by 5 bases, and 17 bases separated the two germline ends. The CDR3 nucleotides read TGCGCCAGCAGCCCTAGGACATCCTCCGGAGATACGCAGTATTAT. It specifies CASSPRTSSGDTQYY.

This clonotype was recorded a few times. The chain has TRBV4-3 and TRBJ1-2; perhaps TRBD1 as D (6 bases). V gave up 0 bases and J gave up 5 bases, with 22 bases separating them. Germline CDR1 is LGHNA and CDR2 is YSLEER. The CDR3 extends over 18 amino acids. The CDR3 loop is CASSQDPPRTVSFYGYTF. The CDR3 nucleotides are TGCGCCAGCAGCCAAGATCCACCCCGGACAGTCTCCTTTTATGGCTACACCTTC.

This clonotype was detected only once. This rearrangement joins TRBV7-2 to TRBJ2-3; 8 bases line up with TRBD2. The junction had 3 bases not matched to a gene; V was cut back by 2 bases and J by 5 bases. The CDR3 extends over 14 amino acids. Germline V gives CDR1 SGHTA, CDR2 FQGNSA. CDR3 residues: CASSLTAGGDTQYF. The CDR3 nucleotides read TGTGCCAGCAGCTTAACGGCGGGGGGAGATACGCAGTATTTT.

This chain links TRBV6-1 with TRBJ2-1, with a tentative D call TRBD1 (6 bases). Germline V gives CDR1 MNHNS, CDR2 SASEGT. The CDR3 contains 13 residues. Trimming left V 5 bases short and J 9 bases short, with 14 bases between. The CDR3 DNA sequence: TGTGCCAGCAGTTCCACAGGGTTAGGTGAGCAGTTCTTC. Encoded protein: CASSSTGLGEQFF.

Many counts were recorded for this clonotype. V usage is TRBV4-1 and J usage is TRBJ2-1; D is unresolved. The CDR3 has 14 residues. Germline CDR1 is MGHRA and CDR2 is YSYEKL. V was pared by 2 bases and J by 7 bases, with 12 bases between. This chain's CDR3 is CASSQQLLGNEQFF. In nucleotides, the CDR3 is TGCGCCAGCAGCCAACAGCTCCTCGGGAATGAGCAGTTCTTC.

The chain carries TRBV5-6 and TRBJ2-3; D remains ambiguous. The CDR3 length is 14 residues. V was trimmed by 1 base and J by 5 bases, leaving 11 bases between them. In germline, CDR1 is SGHDT, CDR2 YYEEEE. CDR3 region: CASSLTLGGDTQYF. As DNA, the CDR3 is TGTGCCAGCAGCTTGACGCTCGGTGGAGATACGCAGTATTTT. Supplemented by reference TRBV5-6 and TRBJ2-3, the full variable domain reads DAGVTQSPTHLIKTRGQQVTLRCSPKSGHDTVSWYQQALGQGPQFIFQYYEEEERQRGNFPDRFSGHQFPNYSSELNVNALLLGDSALYLCASSLTLGGDTQYFGPGTRLTVL.

At least ten counts were recorded for this clonotype. The V and J genes are TRBV10-3 and TRBJ2-1; 15 bases agree with TRBD2. With 6 bases clipped from V and 0 bases from J, the junction kept 6 bases outside the gene matches. The V gene's germline CDR1 is ENHRY and CDR2 SYGVKD. The CDR3 totals 18 residues. CDR3 region: CAISGLAGGASSYNEQFF. As DNA, the CDR3 is TGTGCCATCAGCGGACTAGCGGGGGGGGCAAGCTCCTACAATGAGCAGTTCTTC.

This clonotype was observed many times. V is TRBV20-1 and J is TRBJ1-2; D remains unclear. The V gene lost 5 bases and the J gene lost 4 bases, with 11 bases spanning the gap. CDR3 size: 12 residues. The germline CDR1 and CDR2 sequences are DFQATT and SNEGSKA (reference sequence). This CDR3 is CSAPDAFYGYTF. CDR3 coding DNA: TGCAGTGCTCCGGACGCTTTCTATGGCTACACCTTC.